The clone carrying this T cell receptor beta chain has only one observation. Amplification used 60 V beta primers and 13 J beta primers. Sequencing was performed with immunoSEQ multiplex PCR; in TCRdb, only in-frame clones are kept and a portion is missing. This table has roughly 20,000 clones, 70% to 80% appearing once. The V segment lost 3 bases and the J segment 2 bases; nucleotides outside the gene matches: 6. CDR1 and CDR2 (germline): LGHNA, YNFKEQ. The CDR3 loop spans 15 amino acids. This sample is part of a study of glioma-infiltrating T cells after dendritic cell vaccination. As for the study in general: Between 2003 and 2012, patients got autologous tumor lysate-pulsed dendritic cell vaccines.

Sequenced material: blood, taken before dendritic cell vaccination. This sequence originates from a human donor with glioblastoma. The chain carries TRBV4-2 and TRBJ2-7, with 8 bases fitting TRBD2. The chain's CDR3 is CASSQELAVTYEQYF. The CDR3 DNA sequence: TGTGCCAGCAGCCAGGAACTAGCGGTAACCTACGAGCAGTACTTC.